Below are 17 T cell receptor beta chains sequenced from a single sample in a study of blood T cell repertoires in COVID-19. Using immunoSEQ multiplex PCR, the repertoire was profiled, and TCRdb retains in-frame clones only, with some absent. The table shows about 310,000 clones, with approximately 90% occurring only once. Sequencing was carried out using PBMCs or T cells enriched from blood (not recorded which). The origin of the receptors is a woman under 30 who had recovered from COVID-19.

The CDR3 sequence: CASSLLGSGNTIYF. CDR3 nucleotide sequence: TGCGCCAGCAGCCTGCTCGGGTCAGGAAACACCATATATTTT. The chain employs TRBV4-1 and TRBJ1-3, with D uncertain. V was pared by 4 bases and J by 4 bases, with 11 bases between. The CDR3 consists of 14 residues. Germline V gene data show CDR1 as MGHRA and CDR2 as YSYEKL.

V is TRBV9 and J is TRBJ1-1; a weak D match, TRBD1 (5 bases). V gave up 0 bases and J gave up 4 bases, with 16 bases separating them. The germline V gene has CDR1 SGDLS and CDR2 YYNGEE. The CDR3 has 16 residues. CDR3 residues: CASSVDGGALSTEAFF. The CDR3 coding sequence is TGTGCCAGCAGCGTAGATGGAGGGGCGCTTAGCACTGAAGCTTTCTTT.

A few counts support this clone. V gene TRBV9 combines with J gene TRBJ2-3; 11 bases are a match to TRBD1. The CDR3 length is 17 residues. J gave up 6 bases and V 2 bases, and 11 bases lay outside the gene matches. The V gene's germline CDR1 is SGDLS and CDR2 YYNGEE. The CDR3 spells CASSVSGTGGVADTQYF. The CDR3 DNA follows: TGTGCCAGCAGCGTCTCTGGGACAGGGGGTGTTGCGGATACGCAGTATTTT.

The V call is TRBV7-9, the J call TRBJ1-2, with D unresolved. The CDR3 has 15 residues. CDR1 and CDR2 from the germline V gene are SEHNR and FQNEAQ (reference sequence). Trimming shortened V by 0 bases and J by 4 bases, and 12 bases separated the two germline ends. CDR3 nucleotide sequence: TGTGCCAGCAGCTTAGCGGCCGGGGAGAGCTATGGCTACACCTTC. This codes for CASSLAAGESYGYTF. The full variable domain, completed using reference TRBV7-9 and TRBJ1-2, is DTGVSQNPRHKITKRGQNVTFRCDPISEHNRLYWYRQTLGQGPEFLTYFQNEAQLEKSRLLSDRFSAERPKGSFSTLEIQRTEQGDSAMYLCASSLAAGESYGYTFGSGTRLTVV.

The chain combines TRBV6-6 with TRBJ1-5; 9 nucleotides match TRBD1. The germline CDR1 and CDR2 sequences are MNHNY and SVGAGI (reference sequence). After removal of 0 bases from V and 1 base from J, the junction contained 1 base not matched to a gene. This CDR3 is built from 16 residues. In DNA form, the CDR3 reads TGTGCCAGCAGTTACTCGACAGGGGGAAGCAATCAGCCCCAGCATTTT. It is translated as CASSYSTGGSNQPQHF.

The chain uses TRBV6-5 and TRBJ1-1; D is undetermined. Trimming stripped 2 bases from V and 4 bases from J, with 8 bases between. In germline, CDR1 is MNHEY, CDR2 SVGAGI. The CDR3 length is 13 residues. The CDR3 protein is CASSYIGSTEAFF. The CDR3 coding sequence is TGTGCCAGCAGTTACATCGGGTCCACTGAAGCTTTCTTT.

The chain combines TRBV7-2 with TRBJ1-2, with TRBD1 as a possible D gene (6 bases). The V gene's germline CDR1 is SGHTA and CDR2 FQGNSA. Trimming took 5 bases from V and 6 from J, leaving 28 bases between them. The CDR3 has 18 amino acids. The CDR3 coding sequence is TGTGCCAGCAGCCCCGGGCGGCATATCGCGGGGGCGATCCATGGCTACACCTTC. Its translation: CASSPGRHIAGAIHGYTF.

This chain connects TRBV6-1 to TRBJ1-4; no clear D gene. The CDR3 length is 14 residues. Germline V gene data show CDR1 as MNHNS and CDR2 as SASEGT. Deletions cut 1 base from V and 8 bases from J, with 11 bases between. The CDR3 protein is CASSEEWGAEKLFF. In nucleotides, the CDR3 is TGTGCCAGCAGTGAAGAATGGGGAGCCGAAAAACTGTTTTTT.

This clone was seen a single time. The chain employs TRBV29-1 and TRBJ1-1, with D maybe TRBD1 (6 bases). V was trimmed by 4 bases and J by 5 bases, leaving 11 bases between them. The length of the CDR3 is 12 residues. Germline lookup yields CDR1 SQVTM and CDR2 ANQGSEA. In DNA form, the CDR3 reads TGCAGCGTTGGTCGTAGGGGGACTGAAGCTTTCTTT. Translating it yields CSVGRRGTEAFF.

CDR3 nucleotides: TGTGCCAGCAGCCTCCTAGCGGGATCGAACACCGGGGAGCTGTTTTTT. This gives the protein CASSLLAGSNTGELFF. J is TRBJ2-2 and V is TRBV3-1 (or the pseudogene TRBV3-2); 9 bases match TRBD2. Germline CDR1 and CDR2: LGHDT and YNNKEL (reference sequence). The V segment lost 4 bases and the J segment 0 bases; nucleotides outside the gene matches: 3. The CDR3 length is 16 residues.

The gene calls are TRBV27 and TRBJ1-2, with 8 bases lining up with TRBD1. Losses at the gene ends were 5 bases for V and 2 bases for J; bases not matched to a gene: 10. The CDR3 has 16 amino acids. Germline CDR1 MNHEY, CDR2 SMNVEV (reference sequence). Here the CDR3 DNA reads TGTGCCAGCAGTCCTTATGAGGGACAGGTAAACTATGGCTACACCTTC. Its protein is CASSPYEGQVNYGYTF.

The chain is built from TRBV4-1 and TRBJ1-3; tentative D call: TRBD1 (5 bases). V was cut by 4 bases and J by 0 bases, with 13 bases left in between. The CDR3 runs 16 residues. Looked up from germline, CDR1 is MGHRA and CDR2 is YSYEKL. The CDR3 reads CASSPGGGRSGNTIYF. Here the CDR3 DNA reads TGCGCCAGCAGCCCCGGGGGGGGACGCTCTGGAAACACCATATATTTT.

This chain links TRBV6-2 or TRBV6-3 with TRBJ2-1; 10 bases are shared with TRBD2. From germline, CDR1 is MNHEY and CDR2 SVGEGT. The V gene end was trimmed by 2 bases and the J gene end by 1 base; junction bases not matched to a gene: 2. This CDR3 is built from 16 residues. CDR3 DNA: TGTGCCAGCAGTTACGTAGCGGGAGGATCCTACAATGAGCAGTTCTTC. It is translated as CASSYVAGGSYNEQFF.

V gene TRBV7-2 combines with J gene TRBJ2-2; no reliable D call. The V and J ends lost 4 bases and 4 bases respectively, with 10 bases between them. Germline values: CDR1 SGHTA, CDR2 FQGNSA. There are 14 residues in the CDR3. The CDR3 protein is CASSSLTSTGELFF. The DNA of the CDR3 is TGTGCCAGCAGCTCTCTGACATCCACCGGGGAGCTGTTTTTT. Complete variable domain (other parts from reference TRBV7-2 and TRBJ2-2): GAGVSQSPSNKVTEKGKDVELRCDPISGHTALYWYRQSLGQGLEFLIYFQGNSAPDKSGLPSDRFSAERTGGSVSTLTIQRTQQEDSAVYLCASSSLTSTGELFFGEGSRLTVL.

The chain is built from TRBV5-1 and TRBJ1-2, with D possibly TRBD1 on 5 matching bases. Germline V lookup: CDR1 SGHRS, CDR2 YFSETQ. The CDR3 has 16 residues. Trimming cost V 0 bases and J 2 bases, with 14 bases left between them. The CDR3 coding sequence is TGCGCCAGCAGCTTGGATACGGGGGGTACCAACTATGGCTACACCTTC. It translates to CASSLDTGGTNYGYTF.

This clone came up a few times. The chain is built from TRBV7-8 and TRBJ2-1; 8 bases match TRBD2. The V gene's germline CDR1 is SGHVS and CDR2 FQNEAQ. This CDR3 comprises 17 residues. After removal of 0 bases from V and 2 bases from J, the junction contained 6 bases not matched to a gene. CDR3 protein: CASSLASGMGAYNEQFF. The DNA of the CDR3 is TGTGCCAGCAGCTTAGCTAGCGGGATGGGAGCCTACAATGAGCAGTTCTTC.

This chain joins TRBV29-1 and TRBJ1-1; D unresolved. The V gene lost 6 bases and the J gene lost 1 base, with 3 bases spanning the gap. CDR3 length: 10 amino acids. Germline loops: CDR1 SQVTM, CDR2 ANQGSEA. The CDR3 loop reads CSVGNTEAFF. The CDR3 region has the DNA TGCAGCGTCGGGAACACTGAAGCTTTCTTT.